This T cell receptor beta chain stems from a study of siplizumab effects on memory and regulatory T cells. Points from the study as a whole: Among sequences traceable to unstimulated CD4+ memory cells, alloreactive ones were significantly reduced by siplizumab. There appeared to be greater diversity in naive T cells than in memory cells, and naive T cells seemed major contributors to the alloresponse. Researchers could not give a naive or memory phenotype to roughly 75-96% of proliferating CD4+ or CD8+ clones.

Clones were read by immunoSEQ multiplex PCR, and TCRdb kept only the in-frame ones, dropping some. This table holds approximately 68,000 clones, about 90% found once. In regard to this clone: Its target is not known.

The ends lost 1 base at V and 2 bases at J; junction bases unmatched: 12. Germline V gene lookup returns CDR1 SGDLS and CDR2 YYNGEE. This CDR3 is built from 18 residues. This chain connects TRBV9 to TRBJ2-5; 9 positions match TRBD1. Sequencing used CD8+ T cells sorted from blood. The sequence derives from a human donor in good health. CDR3 DNA: TGTGCCAGCAGCGTAAGGGGACAGGGCGGCCCCCCACAAGAGACCCAGTACTTC. Translated, it gives CASSVRGQGGPPQETQYF.